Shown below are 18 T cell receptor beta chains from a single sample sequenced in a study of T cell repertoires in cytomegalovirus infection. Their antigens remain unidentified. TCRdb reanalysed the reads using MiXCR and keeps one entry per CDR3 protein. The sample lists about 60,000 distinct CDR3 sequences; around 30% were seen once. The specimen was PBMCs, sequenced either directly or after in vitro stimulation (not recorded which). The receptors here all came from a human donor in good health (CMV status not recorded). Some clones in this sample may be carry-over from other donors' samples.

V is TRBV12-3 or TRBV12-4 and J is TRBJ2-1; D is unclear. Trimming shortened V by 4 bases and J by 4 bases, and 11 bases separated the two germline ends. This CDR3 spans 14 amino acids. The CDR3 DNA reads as TGTGCCAGCAGTTCCGTTGACGGTTACAATGAGCAGTTCTTC. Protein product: CASSSVDGYNEQFF.

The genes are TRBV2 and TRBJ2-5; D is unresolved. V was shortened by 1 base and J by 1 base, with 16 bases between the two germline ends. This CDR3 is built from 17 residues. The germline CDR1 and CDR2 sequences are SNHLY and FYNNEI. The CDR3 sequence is CASSEVTVGWVQETQYF. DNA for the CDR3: TGTGCCAGCAGTGAAGTTACCGTGGGTTGGGTCCAAGAGACCCAGTACTTC.

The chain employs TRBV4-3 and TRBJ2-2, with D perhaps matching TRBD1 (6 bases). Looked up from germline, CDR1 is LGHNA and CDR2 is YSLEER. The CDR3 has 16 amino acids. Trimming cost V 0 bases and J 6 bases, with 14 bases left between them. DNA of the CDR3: TGCGCCAGCAGCCAAGAATCCGGACAGTTGGCCGGGGAGCTGTTTTTT. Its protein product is CASSQESGQLAGELFF.

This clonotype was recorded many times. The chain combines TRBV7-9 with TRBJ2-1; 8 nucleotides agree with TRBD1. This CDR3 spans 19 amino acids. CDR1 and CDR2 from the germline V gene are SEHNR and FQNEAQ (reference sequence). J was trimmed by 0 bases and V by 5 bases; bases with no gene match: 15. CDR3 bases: TGTGCCAGCAGCAGGGACAGGAGTAACCTCCCGAGCTCCTACAATGAGCAGTTCTTC. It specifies CASSRDRSNLPSSYNEQFF.

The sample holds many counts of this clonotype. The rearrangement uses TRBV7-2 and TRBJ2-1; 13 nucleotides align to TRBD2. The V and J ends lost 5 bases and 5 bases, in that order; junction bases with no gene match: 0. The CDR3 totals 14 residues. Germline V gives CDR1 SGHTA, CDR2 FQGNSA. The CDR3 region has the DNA TGTGCCAGCAGCGGGACTAGCGGGAACAATGAGCAGTTCTTC. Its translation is CASSGTSGNNEQFF.

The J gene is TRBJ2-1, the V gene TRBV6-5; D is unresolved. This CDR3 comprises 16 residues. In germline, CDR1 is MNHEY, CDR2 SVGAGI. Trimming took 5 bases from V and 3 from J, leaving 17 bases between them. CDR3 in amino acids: CASSSRLGGNYNEQFF. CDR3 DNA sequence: TGTGCCAGCAGTAGCCGGTTGGGCGGTAACTACAATGAGCAGTTCTTC.

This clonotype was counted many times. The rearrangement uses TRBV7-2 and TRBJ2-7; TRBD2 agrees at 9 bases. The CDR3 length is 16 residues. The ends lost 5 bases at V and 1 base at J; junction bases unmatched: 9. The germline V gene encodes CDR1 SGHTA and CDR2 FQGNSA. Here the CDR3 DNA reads TGTGCCAGCAGCCCAAGATCTAGCGGGATTTCCTACGAGCAGTACTTC. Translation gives CASSPRSSGISYEQYF.

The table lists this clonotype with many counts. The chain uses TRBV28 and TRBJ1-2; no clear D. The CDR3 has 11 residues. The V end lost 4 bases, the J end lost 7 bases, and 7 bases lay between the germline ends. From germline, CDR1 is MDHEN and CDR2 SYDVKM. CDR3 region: CASSSIVGYTF. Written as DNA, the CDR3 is TGTGCCAGCAGTTCCATCGTTGGCTACACCTTC.

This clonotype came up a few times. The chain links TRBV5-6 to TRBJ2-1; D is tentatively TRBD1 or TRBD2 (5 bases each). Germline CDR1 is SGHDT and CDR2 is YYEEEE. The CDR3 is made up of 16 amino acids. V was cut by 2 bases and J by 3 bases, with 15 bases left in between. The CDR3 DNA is TGTGCCAGCAGCTTTGGACTGAGGGGAGACTACAATGAGCAGTTCTTC. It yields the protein CASSFGLRGDYNEQFF.

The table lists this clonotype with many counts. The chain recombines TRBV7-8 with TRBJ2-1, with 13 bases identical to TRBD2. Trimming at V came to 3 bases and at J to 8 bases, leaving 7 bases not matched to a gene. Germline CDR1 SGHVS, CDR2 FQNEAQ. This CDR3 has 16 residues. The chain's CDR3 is CASSFRTSGGSDEQFF. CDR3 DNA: TGTGCCAGCAGCTTTCGGACTAGCGGGGGCTCCGATGAGCAGTTCTTC.

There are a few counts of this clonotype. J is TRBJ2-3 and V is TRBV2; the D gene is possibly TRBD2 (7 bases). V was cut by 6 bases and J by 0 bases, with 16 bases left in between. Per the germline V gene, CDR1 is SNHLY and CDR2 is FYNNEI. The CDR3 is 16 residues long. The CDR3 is CASRVTGGLSTDTQYF. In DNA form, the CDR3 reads TGTGCCAGCAGGGTAACGGGGGGCCTTAGCACAGATACGCAGTATTTT.

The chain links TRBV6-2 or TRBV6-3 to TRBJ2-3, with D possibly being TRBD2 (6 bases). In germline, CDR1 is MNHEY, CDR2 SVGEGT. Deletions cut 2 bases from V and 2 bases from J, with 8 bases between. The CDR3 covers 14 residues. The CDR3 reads CASSYGTFTDTQYF. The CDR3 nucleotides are TGTGCCAGCAGTTACGGGACTTTCACAGATACGCAGTATTTT.

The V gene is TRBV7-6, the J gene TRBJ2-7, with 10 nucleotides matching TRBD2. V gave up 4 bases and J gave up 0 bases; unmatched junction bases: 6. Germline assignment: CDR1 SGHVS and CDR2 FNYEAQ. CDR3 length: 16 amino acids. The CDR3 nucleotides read TGTGCCAGCAGCTCCTGGACTAGCGGTGTCTCCTACGAGCAGTACTTC. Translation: CASSSWTSGVSYEQYF.

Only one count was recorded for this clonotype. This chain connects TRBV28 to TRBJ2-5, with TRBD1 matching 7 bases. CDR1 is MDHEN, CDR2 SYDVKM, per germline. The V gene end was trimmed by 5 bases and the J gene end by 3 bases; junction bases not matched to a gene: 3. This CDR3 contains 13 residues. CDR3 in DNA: TGTGCCAGCAGTAACGGGACAGAAGAGACCCAGTACTTC. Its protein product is CASSNGTEETQYF.

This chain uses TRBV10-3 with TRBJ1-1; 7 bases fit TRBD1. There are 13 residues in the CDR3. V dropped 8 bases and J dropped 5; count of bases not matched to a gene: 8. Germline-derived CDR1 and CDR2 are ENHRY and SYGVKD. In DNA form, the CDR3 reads TGTGCCATCTCCCCAGGGGGTTGGACTGAAGCTTTCTTT. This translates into CAISPGGWTEAFF.

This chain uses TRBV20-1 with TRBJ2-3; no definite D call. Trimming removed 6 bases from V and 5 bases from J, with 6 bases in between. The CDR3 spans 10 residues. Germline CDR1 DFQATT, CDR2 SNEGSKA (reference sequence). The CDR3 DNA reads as TGCAGTGCCCGAAGAGATACGCAGTATTTT. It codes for CSARRDTQYF.

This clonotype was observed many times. The CDR3 region has the DNA TGTGCCAGCAGCTTATCCCCGACTAGTGCAGGCTACGAGCAGTACTTC. Translated: CASSLSPTSAGYEQYF. The gene calls are TRBV7-2 and TRBJ2-7, with D tentatively TRBD2 (6 bases). This CDR3 comprises 16 residues. V was pared by 2 bases and J by 3 bases, with 17 bases between. Germline V gene data show CDR1 as SGHTA and CDR2 as FQGNSA.

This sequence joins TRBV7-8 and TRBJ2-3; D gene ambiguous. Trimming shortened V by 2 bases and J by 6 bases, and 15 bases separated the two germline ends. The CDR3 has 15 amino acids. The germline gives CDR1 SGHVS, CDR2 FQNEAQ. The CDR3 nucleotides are TGTGCCAGCAGCTTAAGTGCGAGTGGGTTGGATACGCAGTATTTT. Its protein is CASSLSASGLDTQYF.